This T cell receptor beta chain was identified in a study of T cells in Graves' hyperthyroidism and ophthalmopathy. This clonotype was picked up many times. Antigen specificity is unknown. Study-level findings and limits: The model predicted ophthalmopathy a median around six months before onset. Peripheral blood also featured most of the thyroid clonotypes expanded above 0.001.

Active moderate-to-severe ophthalmopathy, Clinical Activity Score at least 3, NOSPECS at least 4, under 3 months' duration. Researchers barred patients who had uncontrolled infection, other autoimmune disease, pregnancy or lactation. The CDR3 sequence is 14 residues long. V was shortened by 2 bases and J by 4 bases, with 11 bases between the two germline ends. Per germline, CDR1 MNHEY and CDR2 SVGEGT. Amplified TCR beta CDR3 regions came from RNA transcripts. HTBI primers drove first-round RT-PCR of the TCR CDR3. Using its own MiXCR run on the multiplex PCR reads, TCRdb lists one record per CDR3 protein. The sample lists around 340,000 distinct CDR3 sequences, about a sixth occurring once.

The chain uses TRBV6-2 or TRBV6-3 and TRBJ1-2, with TRBD1 as a possible D gene (6 bases). The receptor was isolated from a woman between 40 and 50 years old with Graves' ophthalmopathy. Sequenced sample: blood. The CDR3 spells CASSYGQRVYGYTF. As DNA, the CDR3 is TGTGCCAGCAGTTACGGACAGCGAGTCTATGGCTACACCTTC.